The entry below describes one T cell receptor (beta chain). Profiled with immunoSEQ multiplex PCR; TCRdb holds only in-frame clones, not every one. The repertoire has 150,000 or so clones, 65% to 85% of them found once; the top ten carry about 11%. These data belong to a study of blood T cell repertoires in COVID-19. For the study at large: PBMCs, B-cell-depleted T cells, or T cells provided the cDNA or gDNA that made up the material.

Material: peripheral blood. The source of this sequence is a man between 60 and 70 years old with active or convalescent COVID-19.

The CDR3 DNA reads as TGCGCCAGCACCGGAACGACTGTGACAGGGACAGATACGCAGTATTTT. It encodes CASTGTTVTGTDTQYF. V is TRBV5-1 and J is TRBJ2-3, with TRBD1 matching over 7 bases. With 6 bases clipped from V and 3 bases from J, the junction kept 13 bases outside the gene matches. This CDR3 region has 16 residues. CDR1 and CDR2 (germline): SGHRS, YFSETQ.